The 12 T cell receptor beta chains presented below share a single source sample, sequenced in a study of graft-versus-host responses after intestinal transplantation. Method: immunoSEQ multiplex PCR; TCRdb's copy keeps in-frame clones and lacks some. The profile shows 90,000 to 150,000 clones, just under 95% of them singletons. No antigen has been assigned to these receptors. Sequencing used unstimulated CD4+ T cells sorted from spleen or lymph node cells, obtained before intestinal transplant. All receptors come from a human donor who received an intestinal transplant.

V is TRBV6-5 and J is TRBJ1-4; no reliable D call. Deletions cut 5 bases from V and 0 bases from J, with 7 bases between. The V gene's germline CDR1 is MNHEY and CDR2 SVGAGI. The CDR3 has 14 residues. CDR3 DNA sequence: TGTGCCAGCAGTGGACTTGCAACTAATGAAAAACTGTTTTTT. As protein: CASSGLATNEKLFF.

This rearrangement joins TRBV11-3 to TRBJ2-7, with 7 bases that match TRBD1. Germline V CDR1 and CDR2: SGHNT, YENEEA. The CDR3 is 13 amino acids. V dropped 4 bases and J dropped 6; count of bases not matched to a gene: 6. CDR3 amino acids: CASSSSRGTEQYF. CDR3 nucleotides: TGTGCCAGCAGCTCATCCAGGGGGACCGAGCAGTACTTC.

The CDR3 bases are TGCGCCAGCAGCTCGGGCCTAGCGGCATACAATGAGCAGTTCTTC. Protein: CASSSGLAAYNEQFF. The chain has TRBV5-1 and TRBJ2-1; 7 bases match TRBD2. The CDR3 contains 15 residues. Germline loops: CDR1 SGHRS, CDR2 YFSETQ. Germline trimming cut 3 bases from V and 4 bases from J; bases unmatched to any gene: 7.

The table lists this clone with a few counts. V usage is TRBV5-1 and J usage is TRBJ1-3, with a tentative D call TRBD1 (6 bases). V lost 4 bases to trimming and J lost 0 bases, with 11 bases between them. The CDR3 spans 15 residues. In germline, CDR1 is SGHRS, CDR2 YFSETQ. The CDR3 DNA follows: TGCGCCAGCAGCGAAGGGGGAAGCTCTGGAAACACCATATATTTT. Translated, it gives CASSEGGSSGNTIYF.

CDR3 DNA sequence: TGTGCCAGCAGCTTCCCCAGAGGCAGAGTCGACCAAAACATTCAGTACTTC. Translation gives CASSFPRGRVDQNIQYF. The chain carries TRBV7-9 and TRBJ2-4; D is unresolved. The CDR3 loop spans 17 amino acids. V was trimmed by 3 bases and J by 5 bases, leaving 20 bases between them. The germline V gene has CDR1 SEHNR and CDR2 FQNEAQ (reference sequence).

The table lists this clone with a count of one. This chain joins TRBV5-4 and TRBJ2-1; the D is unclear. Germline V gene sequence: CDR1 SGHNT, CDR2 YYREEE (reference sequence). V lost 4 bases to trimming and J lost 5 bases, with 10 bases between them. The CDR3 sequence is 13 residues long. This CDR3 reads CASSMVQDNEQFF. CDR3 nucleotides: TGTGCCAGCAGCATGGTGCAAGACAATGAGCAGTTCTTC.

The chain uses TRBV2 and TRBJ2-5, with D maybe TRBD1 (7 bases). Germline loops: CDR1 SNHLY, CDR2 FYNNEI. The CDR3 loop spans 13 amino acids. V dropped 7 bases and J dropped 5 bases, with 14 bases sitting between them. CDR3 amino acids: CASIRRGRETQYF. CDR3 sequence (DNA): TGTGCCAGCATTCGCAGGGGGAGGGAGACCCAGTACTTC. Based on the CDR3 plus reference TRBV2 and TRBJ2-5, the full variable domain is EPEVTQTPSHQVTQMGQEVILRCVPISNHLYFYWYRQILGQKVEFLVSFYNNEISEKSEIFDDQFSVERPDGSNFTLKIRSTKLEDSAMYFCASIRRGRETQYFGPGTRLLVL.

The V and J genes are TRBV30 and TRBJ2-5; 8 bases are shared with TRBD2. The CDR3 consists of 13 residues. Germline CDR1 GTSNPN, CDR2 SVGIG (reference sequence). Unmatched junction bases numbered 0, after V lost 0 bases and J lost 3 bases. CDR3 region: CAWSVSGKETQYF. The CDR3 coding sequence is TGTGCCTGGAGTGTTAGCGGGAAAGAGACCCAGTACTTC.

This chain links TRBV9 with TRBJ2-7, with 9 bases fitting TRBD2. This CDR3 comprises 15 residues. V gave up 0 bases and J gave up 5 bases; unmatched junction bases: 6. Per the germline V gene, CDR1 is SGDLS and CDR2 is YYNGEE. CDR3 coding DNA: TGTGCCAGCAGCGTAGTTGGTAGCGGGAGCAACGAGCAGTACTTC. Protein sequence: CASSVVGSGSNEQYF.

The chain joins TRBV19 to TRBJ2-7; the D gene is possibly TRBD1 (5 bases). Germline CDR1 LNHDA, CDR2 SQIVND (reference sequence). V lost 5 bases to trimming and J lost 0 bases, with 11 bases between them. The CDR3 is 14 amino acids. CDR3 region: CASSVRVSSYEQYF. Here the CDR3 DNA reads TGTGCCAGTAGTGTCAGGGTAAGCTCCTACGAGCAGTACTTC.

V gene TRBV6-5 combines with J gene TRBJ2-3; D remains unclear. The CDR3 is 15 residues long. V lost 6 bases to trimming and J lost 4 bases, with 17 bases between them. Germline V gene data show CDR1 as MNHEY and CDR2 as SVGAGI. This CDR3 is CASSPLGGGADTQYF. CDR3 nucleotide sequence: TGTGCCAGCAGCCCCCTCGGTGGTGGCGCAGATACGCAGTATTTT.

This clone was seen only once. The gene calls are TRBV6-5 and TRBJ1-1; D may be TRBD1 (6 bases). Germline values: CDR1 MNHEY, CDR2 SVGAGI. The ends were cut back, 0 bases at V and 5 bases at J, with 10 bases in the middle. This CDR3 region has 14 residues. CDR3 residues: CASSYSVGGTEAFF. Written as DNA, the CDR3 is TGTGCCAGCAGTTACTCTGTAGGGGGGACTGAAGCTTTCTTT.